This TCR beta chain is drawn from a study of graft-versus-host responses after intestinal transplantation (dated by TCRdb to the early 2020s). As for the study more broadly: Recipients received multivisceral, liver-intestinal, or isolated intestinal transplants. The cohort enrolled about two dozen intestinal transplant recipients, one of whom was a retransplant, and a few patients without pretransplant specimens were excluded. Donor T cell macrochimerism was defined as a peak of at least 4% donor T cells among recipient peripheral blood mononuclear cells. Graft-versus-host and host-versus-graft alloreactive T cell clones were tracked in the graft, circulation and bone marrow after intestinal transplantation using bulk TCR-beta CDR3 sequencing. Instead of going to the commercial service, samples from a few later patients were sequenced in-house on an Illumina MiSeq and processed with MiXCR. All recipients received anti-thymocyte globulin induction followed by maintenance tacrolimus and steroids for three to four years. Alloreactive clones were identified by sequencing pre-transplant mixed lymphocyte reaction products and comparing them with unstimulated pre-transplant donor and recipient T cells.

The receptor library was made with the immunoSEQ multiplex PCR assay. For most patients, genomic DNA was isolated using the Qiagen DNeasy Blood and Tissue Kit and was shipped frozen to Adaptive Biotechnologies for TCR sequencing. For most patients, high-throughput TCR-beta CDR3 sequencing of genomic DNA was performed by Adaptive Biotechnologies. From the authors' description of their analysis: TCR sequencing data were retrieved from Adaptive's ImmunoSEQ software for around 19 patients, whereas three other patients were processed with MiXCR and VDJtools. To correct CD4 versus CD8 sorting errors, sequences present in both subsets at a frequency ratio below 5:1 were removed. CDR3 nucleotide sequences shared by donor and recipient were removed because the origin of these sequences could not be assigned. At least 2-fold expansion over unstimulated cells and a minimum CFSE-low frequency of 0.002% (template counts) or 0.001% (read counts) were required for clones to be classified as alloreactive. Clones detected in sequenced pre-transplant spleen, lymph node, or MLR CFSE-low populations of the donor or recipient were defined as mappable. The cumulative frequency of alloreactive clones was calculated as a percentage of all sequences, weighted by copy number. TCRdb mirrors the immuneACCESS table, restricted to in-frame sequences. Some clones are absent from its copies; in checked studies, under half trace to an unresolved V gene, and the reason for the others is unknown. V, J and clone size are taken as reported in that table, and D and trimming were inferred from the DNA itself. This sample gives some 110,000 clones in total; approximately 90% of them show up just once. The top ten clonotypes cover 0.23% of the sample.

The CDR3 numbers 14 residues from cysteine through phenylalanine. Only the CDR3 region is kept as DNA, spanning 42 bases read in frame from base 1. V is cut by 1 base and J by 2 bases, and the space between the germline ends is 7 bases. CDR1 and CDR2 were assigned from the germline V gene as SGHTA and FQGNSA. What the work shows at the level of the full study, not this receptor alone: Peak levels of circulating GvH clones were associated with declines in HvG clones early after transplant. Conclusions were limited by the relatively low number and heterogeneity of intestinal transplant patients. GvH clones were detected in recipient bone marrow, and some appeared earlier in ileal mucosa or blood, consistent with an intestinal mucosal origin. Patients with donor T cell macrochimerism had high GvH to HvG T cell clonal ratios in their allografts.

The intended sense of this specimen's time point label: cells obtained before transplantation from donor or recipient. CD3+CD4+ and CD3+CD8+ populations were FACS-sorted from unstimulated pre-transplant donor and recipient cells taken from spleen or lymph nodes. Points on this clone: It lacks a known antigen. The input lacks base qualities; no much larger clone sits a single base away.

The material was unstimulated CD4+ T cells sorted from spleen or lymph node cells, obtained before transplant. The rearranged segments are TRBV7-2 and TRBJ2-3, with no reliable assignment of the D segment. This sequence was found in a human donor who was the organ donor for an intestinal transplant. For the CDR3, the sequence is CASSLGLYTDTQYF. The nucleotides are TGTGCCAGCAGCTTAGGACTGTACACAGATACGCAGTATTTT.